This T cell receptor (beta chain) is drawn from a study of monozygotic twins with inflammatory bowel disease. Addition of UMIs with a 6-nucleotide sample barcode was achieved by template switching. TCRdb re-called the 5' RACE reads and shows each CDR3 protein once, DNA omitted. The sample includes 420,000 or so distinct CDR3 sequences. With regard to this clonotype: Antigen unknown.

Study-level findings and limits: Among T cells, the various subtypes were not distinguishable. Clonotype sharing was lower in IBD patients than healthy twins, most markedly with disease activity.

In germline, CDR1 is MDHEN, CDR2 SYDVKM. The CDR3 is 15 amino acids. This TCR derives from a human donor with ulcerative colitis or Crohn's disease, or a healthy co-twin of an affected twin (not recorded which). The sequenced sample consisted of blood. This rearrangement joins TRBV28 to TRBJ2-1; the D call from TCRdb, TRBD2, cannot be confirmed without DNA. CDR3 amino acids: CASYDTSRAYNEQFF.